The sequence of this TCR beta chain was determined in a study of Ad26.COV2.S vaccination and SARS-CoV-2 variants. For the study at large: Participants got Ad26.COV2.S intramuscularly, once or twice 56 days apart.

The count of this clone is one. What it binds is unknown. This table comes from immunoSEQ multiplex PCR, and its TCRdb copy is limited to in-frame clones, with some not included. Of fewer than 600,000 clones in the sample, nearly 90% are singletons; the top ten hold roughly 1.7%. This sample's treatment: 19 received Ad26.COV2.S at low or high dose, single or two shots; about five received placebo; per-sample allocation not given. Following the first vaccine or placebo injection, samples were taken on day 63. Built on an Ad26 vector, the vaccine expressed Wuhan-strain SARS-CoV-2 spike. CDR1 is KGHSH and CDR2 is LQKENI in the germline V gene. The V gene lost 8 bases and the J gene lost 2 bases, with 18 bases spanning the gap. This CDR3 region has 16 residues. Study-level results: Spike-specific TCR breadth ran higher among vaccine recipients than placebo recipients. Comparable non-spike TCR breadth was observed in vaccine and placebo recipients.

Material: peripheral blood, obtained in a trial of Ad26.COV2.S vaccine versus placebo. The chain recombines TRBV18 with TRBJ2-2; D remains ambiguous. This TCR was recovered from a person aged 18 to 65 who received the Ad26.COV2.S COVID-19 vaccine or a placebo. The CDR3 spells CASAPFGDANTGELFF. For the CDR3, the DNA is TGTGCCAGCGCTCCGTTCGGAGACGCCAACACCGGGGAGCTGTTTTTT.